This TCR beta chain was captured in a study of prognosis after radiotherapy for stage I lung cancer. Study-level background: There were several patients who developed distant metastases (median about 7 months) after radiotherapy, while under 19 showed no significant progression.

Study-level results: A drop in unique TCR clone counts was seen after stereotactic body radiation therapy, median approximately 9,600 versus 7,200. Patients with metastases reportedly showed TRBV and TRBJ gene usage that differed from patients without metastases.

The genomic DNA TCR beta CDR3 region underwent two rounds of multiplex PCR. Amplification in first-round PCR relied on primers specific to each TRBV and TRBJ gene. Each CDR3 protein is one row after TCRdb ran MiXCR on the multiplex PCR reads. The table records about 51,000 distinct CDR3 sequences, 30% to 35% of them present only once. Assessment by CT and PET/CT found all patients node-negative, and none had prior chemotherapy, radiotherapy or other malignancies. This clonotype was seen at least ten times. Its antigen is undetermined. The clonotype was recovered from a donor over 45 with non-small cell lung cancer. Sequencing used PBMCs, obtained before or after stereotactic body radiation therapy (not recorded which).

CDR3 sequence reads: CASSHTSGRYEQYF. CDR3 nucleotide sequence: TGTGCCAGCAGCCATACTAGCGGGAGGTACGAGCAGTACTTC. V usage is TRBV3-1 and J usage is TRBJ2-7; 12 nucleotides align to TRBD2. The V gene's germline CDR1 is LGHDT and CDR2 YNNKEL (reference sequence). V lost 3 bases and J lost 4; bases outside the gene matches: 1. This CDR3 has 14 amino acids.